Listed here is a single T cell receptor beta chain. The table came from immunoSEQ multiplex PCR; TCRdb's copy has only in-frame clones and leaves some out. Of 2,500,000 or so clones detected, around 94% appear once; the ten largest clones hold around 0.14%. Each of the donors was a healthy adult who was HIV-negative and had not had a recent acute infection or vaccination. The sample is drawn from a study of shared clonotypes between healthy human individuals. CDR3 size: 16 residues. CDR1 is SEHNR, CDR2 FQNEAQ, per germline (reference sequence). V shed 10 bases, J shed 5 bases, and the junction held 14 bases outside the gene matches.

This receptor was taken from a man in his late teens or twenties in good health. Sequencing was done on a sample of naive CD4+ T cells sorted from blood. Stated subset: CD45RA+ positively selected. The V and J genes are TRBV7-9 and TRBJ2-1, with TRBD2 matching 10 bases. The CDR3: CATQLGLAGDNNEQFF. The CDR3 DNA reads TGTGCCACCCAGCTTGGGCTAGCGGGGGATAACAATGAGCAGTTCTTC.